Listed below are T cell receptor beta chains from one sample, sequenced in a study of blood T cells in healthy people across ages. TCRdb re-analysed the 5' RACE reads in MiXCR, keeping a single row per CDR3 protein. The sample shows 650,000 to 1,000,000 distinct CDR3 sequences, 30% to 45% of them seen only once. The specimen sequenced was blood. Receptors originate from a young man in good health. Both conserved end residues are part of each CDR3. Fields, in order: V gene, CDR3 protein.

>TRBV3-1
CASSQFQPGHAGGYTF
>TRBV3-1
CASSGQVLRSPEQFF
>TRBV27
CASSPGTSGAETQYF
>TRBV12-3/TRBV12-4
CASSLAPGENEQYF
>TRBV4-2
CASSQGSSGGRHSYNEQFF
>TRBV20-1
CSARVWDPLQPQHF
>TRBV12-3/TRBV12-4
CASSPSGGTGDEKLFF
>TRBV10-3
CAISPRESETQYF
>TRBV20-1
CSARVSGRTDTQYF
>TRBV9
CASSVETSYNEQFF
>TRBV3-1
CASSQNRGSEQFF
>TRBV12-3/TRBV12-4
CASSAGPKVSGNQPQHF
>TRBV14
CASSQVGGHGLYEQFF
>TRBV6-2/TRBV6-3
CASSKGQNYEQYF
>TRBV7-2
CASSLVPYTQYF
>TRBV3-1
CASSLRSSGGRDTQYF
>TRBV7-9
CASSPDGEYGYTF
>TRBV20-1
CSAVGTVEKLFF
>TRBV20-1
CSARTEGRGSYEQYF
>TRBV7-2
CASSSNREGYGYTF
>TRBV4-1
CASSQDGAGGNQPQHF
>TRBV6-2/TRBV6-3
CASSYTGGNEQFF
>TRBV20-1
CSASRTSGNEQFF
>TRBV25-1
CASNRGSAVLYF
>TRBV6-5
CASTRALGTDTQYF
>TRBV4-3
CASSQDGALEAFF
>TRBV9
CASSPRDLVQETQYF
>TRBV20-1
CSARDDLSTDTQYF
>TRBV20-1
CSAPPWQETQYF